Described below is a single T cell receptor beta chain sequence and its context. The data were obtained in a study of shared clonotypes between healthy human individuals. Study-wide context: Each donor's CD4 naive and CD4 memory cells filled three plates apiece, CD8 naive two, and CD8 memory one.

Terminally differentiated effector memory CD45RA+ cells were excluded from the naive CD8 cells, which were CD45RO-negative and positively selected for CCR7. In the authors' methods: Junction-only sequences without quality scores were provided by ImmunoSEQ, so filtering was different. Profiling relied on immunoSEQ multiplex PCR, and the TCRdb table lists in-frame clones only, not all of them. The V and J calls and clone size are taken from that table; D and trimming were inferred from the DNA. The table lists roughly 850,000 clones, 90% to 97% of them singletons. The germline CDR1 and CDR2 sequences are SEHNR and FQNEAQ (reference sequence). V lost 5 bases and J 5 bases, leaving 12 bases between the germline ends. The CDR3 spans 13 residues.

The sample consisted of naive CD8+ T cells sorted from blood. This clonotype was sampled from a man between 25 and 39 years old in good health. V usage is TRBV7-9 and J usage is TRBJ2-5; D remains unclear. This chain's CDR3 is CASSDKRTETQYF. In DNA, the CDR3 is TGTGCCAGCAGCGATAAACGGACGGAGACCCAGTACTTC.